One sample yielded the 5 T cell receptor beta chains listed below, sequenced in a study of T-cell memory formation after mild COVID-19 (dated by TCRdb to the early 2020s). Receptor libraries were prepared by 5' RACE. The run used an Illumina NovaSeq 6000. TCRdb trimmed the raw reads at Q25, called clones with MiXCR and kept productive beta chains. CDR3 protein duplicates are merged, each entry listing the most common genes and DNA. In this sample the table shows 410,000 or so distinct CDR3 sequences, 23% of which occur a single time. Less than 15% of the sample comes from the top ten. Sequences were obtained from PBMCs or a T cell subset sorted from them (not recorded which). Receptors were obtained from an adult woman who had mild COVID-19 (a few samples of this study predate the infection). The sample titles of this study are shuffled in the database, so cell type and time point are left out; the donor was told from shared clones.

At least ten counts were recorded for this clonotype. The chain combines TRBV5-1 with TRBJ2-1, with D perhaps matching TRBD1 or TRBD2 (5 bases each). In germline, CDR1 is SGHRS, CDR2 YFSETQ. Trimming took 1 base from V and 4 from J, leaving 15 bases between them. The CDR3 contains 16 residues. CDR3 DNA: TGCGCCAGCAGCTTGTCACCGGGGCGCTCTTACAATGAGCAGTTCTTC. It codes for CASSLSPGRSYNEQFF.

The V call is TRBV5-6, the J call TRBJ2-7, with a weak D call TRBD1 (5 bases). The CDR3 loop spans 14 amino acids. V dropped 5 bases and J dropped 6 bases, with 18 bases sitting between them. In germline, CDR1 is SGHDT, CDR2 YYEEEE. The CDR3 DNA sequence: TGTGCCAGCAGGACTGAGGCAGGGCCTTTCGAGCAGTACTTC. This codes for CASRTEAGPFEQYF.

The V gene is TRBV19, the J gene TRBJ2-5; D gene ambiguous. V was shortened by 3 bases and J by 4 bases, with 3 bases between the two germline ends. The CDR3 contains 11 residues. Germline CDR1 is LNHDA and CDR2 is SQIVND (reference sequence). CDR3 protein: CASSMGETQYF. The CDR3 nucleotides read TGTGCCAGTAGTATGGGAGAGACCCAGTACTTC.

This clonotype appeared a few times. V and J are TRBV24-1 and TRBJ2-1; D remains unclear. Germline CDR1 reads KGHDR; CDR2 reads SFDVKD. V gave up 2 bases and J gave up 9 bases, with 10 bases separating them. The CDR3 sequence is 13 residues long. In nucleotides, the CDR3 is TGTGCCACCAGTGATTCCCGCGAGCGTGAGCAGTTCTTC. This translates into CATSDSREREQFF.

This chain joins TRBV18 and TRBJ2-7, with TRBD1 matching 8 bases. With V trimmed by 2 bases and J by 0 bases, 9 bases remained unmatched. Germline V CDR1 and CDR2: KGHSH, LQKENI. The CDR3 is 17 amino acids. The CDR3 region has the DNA TGTGCCAGCTCACCAACAGGAGGGGGACAGGCCTCCTACGAGCAGTACTTC. Residues: CASSPTGGGQASYEQYF.